The clone carrying this T cell receptor beta chain was counted many times. Its specificity is not known. The sample comes from a study of T cell repertoires in cytomegalovirus infection. The CDR3 has 15 amino acids. V lost 1 base to trimming and J lost 0 bases, with 6 bases between them. Germline V gene lookup returns CDR1 SGHVS and CDR2 FNYEAQ. Each CDR3 protein is one row after TCRdb ran MiXCR on the reads. Of more than 250,000 distinct CDR3 sequences listed, roughly 25% are singletons. This specimen consisted of cultured PBMCs, obtained from culture after CMV antigen stimulation. The chain is built from TRBV7-6 and TRBJ1-4; no clear D. The TCR comes from a human donor in good health (CMV status not recorded). Some clones in this sample may be carry-over from other donors' samples. The CDR3 region has the DNA TGTGCCAGCAGCTTAGAGGGATCAACTAATGAAAAACTGTTTTTT. Translated, it gives CASSLEGSTNEKLFF.